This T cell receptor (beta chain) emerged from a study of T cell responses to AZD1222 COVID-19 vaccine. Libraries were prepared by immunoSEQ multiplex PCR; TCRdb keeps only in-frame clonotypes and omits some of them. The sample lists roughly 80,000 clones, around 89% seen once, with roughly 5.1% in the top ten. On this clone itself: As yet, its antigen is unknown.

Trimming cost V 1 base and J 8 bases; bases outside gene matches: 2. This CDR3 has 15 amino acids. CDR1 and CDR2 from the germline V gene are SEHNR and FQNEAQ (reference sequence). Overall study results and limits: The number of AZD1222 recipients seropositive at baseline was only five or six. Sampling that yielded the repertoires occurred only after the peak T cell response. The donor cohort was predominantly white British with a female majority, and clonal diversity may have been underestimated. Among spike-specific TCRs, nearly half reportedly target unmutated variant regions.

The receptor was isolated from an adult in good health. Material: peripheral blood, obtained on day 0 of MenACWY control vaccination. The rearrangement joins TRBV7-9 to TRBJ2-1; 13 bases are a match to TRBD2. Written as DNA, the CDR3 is TGTGCCAGCAGCTTAGGACTAGCGGGAGGTTATGAGCAGTTCTTC. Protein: CASSLGLAGGYEQFF.